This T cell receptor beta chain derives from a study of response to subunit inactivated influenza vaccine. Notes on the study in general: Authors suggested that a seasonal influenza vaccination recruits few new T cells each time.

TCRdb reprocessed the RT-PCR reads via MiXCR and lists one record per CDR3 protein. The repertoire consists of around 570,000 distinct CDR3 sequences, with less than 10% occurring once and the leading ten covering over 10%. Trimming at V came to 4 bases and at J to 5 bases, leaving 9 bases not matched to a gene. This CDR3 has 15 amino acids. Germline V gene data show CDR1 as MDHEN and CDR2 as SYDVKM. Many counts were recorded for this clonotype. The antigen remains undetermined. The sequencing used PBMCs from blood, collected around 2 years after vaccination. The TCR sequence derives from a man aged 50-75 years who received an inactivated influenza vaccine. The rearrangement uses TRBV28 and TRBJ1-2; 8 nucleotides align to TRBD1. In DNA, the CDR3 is TGTGCCAGCAGTTCCCGCCGGGACAGGCCATATGGCTACACCTTC. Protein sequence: CASSSRRDRPYGYTF.